The 3 T cell receptor beta chains below come from one sample, sequenced in a study of T cell changes during pregnancy in multiple sclerosis. Assay: immunoSEQ multiplex PCR; the TCRdb copy retains only in-frame clones and omits some. The sample lists under 50,000 clones; just under 95% were seen once. The sample here was CD8+ T cells from peripheral blood mononuclear cells, taken after pregnancy. These receptor sequences come from a female donor with multiple sclerosis, enrolled in a pregnancy study.

The genes are TRBV7-3 and TRBJ2-1, with 9 nucleotides matching TRBD2. Germline values: CDR1 SGHTA, CDR2 FQGTGA. This CDR3 is built from 16 residues. Trimming took 1 base from V and 9 from J; bases not matched to a gene: 10. CDR3 sequence (DNA): TGTGCCAGCAGCTTAATCGGGGCGGGAGGGCCGTTTGAGCAGTTCTTC. Translated: CASSLIGAGGPFEQFF.

With regard to this clone: Other DNA sequences within the sample encode an identical CDR3. This chain connects TRBV27 to TRBJ1-5, with 11 bases matching TRBD1. The V gene's germline CDR1 is MNHEY and CDR2 SMNVEV (reference sequence). The CDR3 extends over 15 amino acids. V trimming: 6 bases; J trimming: 5 bases; junction bases outside the gene matches: 6. As DNA, the CDR3 is TGTGCCAGCAGCTTAGGGACAGGGGGATATCAGCCCCAGCATTTT. Its protein is CASSLGTGGYQPQHF.

This chain uses TRBV7-3 with TRBJ2-2, with TRBD2 matching over 9 bases. CDR3 length: 15 residues. CDR1 is SGHTA, CDR2 FQGTGA, per germline. V lost 5 bases and J lost 4; bases outside the gene matches: 5. CDR3 region: CASSHLAGLTGELFF. As DNA, the CDR3 is TGTGCCAGCAGCCATCTAGCGGGACTCACCGGGGAGCTGTTTTTT.